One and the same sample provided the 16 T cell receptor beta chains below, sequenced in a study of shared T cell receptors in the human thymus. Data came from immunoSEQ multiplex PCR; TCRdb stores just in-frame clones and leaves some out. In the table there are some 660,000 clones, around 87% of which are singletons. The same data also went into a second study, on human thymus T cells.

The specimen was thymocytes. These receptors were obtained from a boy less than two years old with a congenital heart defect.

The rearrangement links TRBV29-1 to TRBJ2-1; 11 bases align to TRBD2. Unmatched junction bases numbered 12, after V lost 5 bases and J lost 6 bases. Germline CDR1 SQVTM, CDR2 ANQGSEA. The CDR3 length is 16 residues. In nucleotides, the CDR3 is TGCAGCGTTCCCCTCATAGCGGGAGGGCGATCCAATGAGCAGTTCTTC. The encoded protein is CSVPLIAGGRSNEQFF.

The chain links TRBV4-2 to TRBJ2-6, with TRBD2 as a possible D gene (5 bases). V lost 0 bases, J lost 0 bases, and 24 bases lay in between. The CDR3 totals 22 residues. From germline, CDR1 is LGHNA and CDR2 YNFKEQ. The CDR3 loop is CASSQEGVVLWSSHSGANVLTF. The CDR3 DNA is TGTGCCAGCAGCCAAGAGGGAGTCGTCCTTTGGTCCTCTCACTCTGGGGCCAACGTCCTGACTTTC.

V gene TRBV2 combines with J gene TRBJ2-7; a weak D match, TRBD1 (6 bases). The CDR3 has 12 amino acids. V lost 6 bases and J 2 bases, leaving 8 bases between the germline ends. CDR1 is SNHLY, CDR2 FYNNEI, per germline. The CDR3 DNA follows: TGTGCCAGCAGGCGGACAGCCTACGAGCAGTACTTC. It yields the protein CASRRTAYEQYF.

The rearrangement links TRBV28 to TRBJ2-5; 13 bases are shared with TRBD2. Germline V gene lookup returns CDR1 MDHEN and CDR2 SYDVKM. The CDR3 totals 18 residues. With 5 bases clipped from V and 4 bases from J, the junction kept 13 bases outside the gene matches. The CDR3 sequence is CASSPLLQGLAGRETQYF. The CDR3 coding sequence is TGTGCCAGCAGTCCCCTCCTTCAGGGACTAGCGGGAAGAGAGACCCAGTACTTC.

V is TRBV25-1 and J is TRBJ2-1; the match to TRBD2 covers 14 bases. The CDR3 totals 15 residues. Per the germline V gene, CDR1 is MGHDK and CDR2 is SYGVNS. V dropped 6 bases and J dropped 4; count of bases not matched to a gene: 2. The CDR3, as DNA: TGTGCCAGCAGGGGACTAGCGGGAGTGTACAATGAGCAGTTCTTC. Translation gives CASRGLAGVYNEQFF.

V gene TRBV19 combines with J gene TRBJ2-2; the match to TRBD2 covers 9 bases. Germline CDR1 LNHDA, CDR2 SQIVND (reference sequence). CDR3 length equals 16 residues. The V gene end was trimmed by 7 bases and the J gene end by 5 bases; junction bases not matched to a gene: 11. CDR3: CASTLAGGPRTGELFF. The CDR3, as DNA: TGTGCCAGTACCCTGGCGGGAGGGCCGCGGACCGGGGAGCTGTTTTTT.

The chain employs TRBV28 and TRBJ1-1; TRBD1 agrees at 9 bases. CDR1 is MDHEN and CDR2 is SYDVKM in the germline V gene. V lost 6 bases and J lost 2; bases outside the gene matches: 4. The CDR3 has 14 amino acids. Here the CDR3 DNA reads TGTGCCAGCAGATTGGGACAGGGAAACACTGAAGCTTTCTTT. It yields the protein CASRLGQGNTEAFF.

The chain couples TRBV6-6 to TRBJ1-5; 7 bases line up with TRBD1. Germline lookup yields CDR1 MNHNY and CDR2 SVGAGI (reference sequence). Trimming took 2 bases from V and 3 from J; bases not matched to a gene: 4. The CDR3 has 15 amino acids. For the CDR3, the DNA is TGTGCCAGCAGTTACGGAACAGGGGACAATCAGCCCCAGCATTTT. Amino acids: CASSYGTGDNQPQHF.

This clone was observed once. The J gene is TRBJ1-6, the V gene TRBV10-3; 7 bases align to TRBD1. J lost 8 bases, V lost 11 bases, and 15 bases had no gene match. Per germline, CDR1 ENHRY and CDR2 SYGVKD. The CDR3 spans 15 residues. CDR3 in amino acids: CAAKPGQARDSPLHF. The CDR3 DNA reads TGTGCCGCCAAACCCGGACAGGCCCGGGATTCACCCCTCCACTTT.

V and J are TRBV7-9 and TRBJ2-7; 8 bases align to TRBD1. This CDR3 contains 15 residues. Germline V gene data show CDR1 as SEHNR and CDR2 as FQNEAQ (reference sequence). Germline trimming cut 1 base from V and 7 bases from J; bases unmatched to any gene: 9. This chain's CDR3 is CASSLGPGGHGEQYF. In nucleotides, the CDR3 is TGTGCCAGCAGCTTAGGTCCAGGGGGCCACGGAGAGCAGTACTTC.

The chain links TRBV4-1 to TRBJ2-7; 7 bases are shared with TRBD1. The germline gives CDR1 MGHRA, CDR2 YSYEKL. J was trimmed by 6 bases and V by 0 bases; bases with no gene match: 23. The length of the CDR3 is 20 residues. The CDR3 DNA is TGCGCCAGCAGCCAAGAACATTGTGACAGGGAGATGAGGGGAGCTGGCGAGCAGTACTTC. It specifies CASSQEHCDREMRGAGEQYF.

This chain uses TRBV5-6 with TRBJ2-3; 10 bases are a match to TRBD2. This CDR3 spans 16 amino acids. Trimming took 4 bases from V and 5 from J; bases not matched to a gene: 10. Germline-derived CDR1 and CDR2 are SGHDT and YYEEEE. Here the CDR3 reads CASSPRSGRARDTQYF. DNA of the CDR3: TGTGCCAGCAGCCCGCGGAGCGGGAGGGCCAGAGATACGCAGTATTTT. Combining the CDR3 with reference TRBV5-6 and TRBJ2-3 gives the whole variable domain DAGVTQSPTHLIKTRGQQVTLRCSPKSGHDTVSWYQQALGQGPQFIFQYYEEEERQRGNFPDRFSGHQFPNYSSELNVNALLLGDSALYLCASSPRSGRARDTQYFGPGTRLTVL.

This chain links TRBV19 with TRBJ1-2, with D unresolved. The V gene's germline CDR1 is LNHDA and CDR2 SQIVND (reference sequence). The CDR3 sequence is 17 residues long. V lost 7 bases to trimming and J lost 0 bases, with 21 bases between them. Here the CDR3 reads CASNARNPFEANYGYTF. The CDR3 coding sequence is TGTGCCAGTAATGCGAGGAATCCGTTCGAAGCTAACTATGGCTACACCTTC.

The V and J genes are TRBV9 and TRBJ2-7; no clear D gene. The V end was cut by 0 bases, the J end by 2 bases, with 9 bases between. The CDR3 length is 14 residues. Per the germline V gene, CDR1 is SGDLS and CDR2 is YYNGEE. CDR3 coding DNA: TGTGCCAGCAGCGTAGGAGACACCGCCTACGAGCAGTACTTC. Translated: CASSVGDTAYEQYF.

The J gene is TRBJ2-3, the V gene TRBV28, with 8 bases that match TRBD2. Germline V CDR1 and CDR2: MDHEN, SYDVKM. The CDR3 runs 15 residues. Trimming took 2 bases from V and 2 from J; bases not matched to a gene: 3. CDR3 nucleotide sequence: TGTGCCAGCAGTTTAATAGCGGGGCTCACAGATACGCAGTATTTT. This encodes CASSLIAGLTDTQYF.

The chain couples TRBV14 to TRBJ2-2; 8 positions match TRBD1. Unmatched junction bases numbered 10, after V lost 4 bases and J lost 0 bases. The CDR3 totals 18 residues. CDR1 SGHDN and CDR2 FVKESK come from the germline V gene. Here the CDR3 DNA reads TGTGCCAGCAGCCGAAGTGGGACAGGATTCGCGAACACCGGGGAGCTGTTTTTT. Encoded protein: CASSRSGTGFANTGELFF.